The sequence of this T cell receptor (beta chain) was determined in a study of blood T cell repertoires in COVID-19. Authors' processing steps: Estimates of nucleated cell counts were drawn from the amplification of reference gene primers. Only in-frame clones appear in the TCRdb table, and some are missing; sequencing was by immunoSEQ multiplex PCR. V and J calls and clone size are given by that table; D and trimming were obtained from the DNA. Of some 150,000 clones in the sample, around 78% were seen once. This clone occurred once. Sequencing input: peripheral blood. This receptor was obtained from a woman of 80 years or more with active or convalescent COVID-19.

The CDR3 sequence: CASNDRGGDQPQHF. The DNA for the CDR3 is TGTGCCAGCAACGACAGGGGCGGGGATCAGCCCCAGCATTTT. This rearrangement joins TRBV28 to TRBJ1-5, with TRBD1 identical over 8 bases. Per germline, CDR1 MDHEN and CDR2 SYDVKM. V lost 7 bases, J lost 5 bases, and 7 bases stayed unmatched. The CDR3 runs 14 residues. The full variable domain, completed using reference TRBV28 and TRBJ1-5, is DVKVTQSSRYLVKRTGEKVFLECVQDMDHENMFWYRQDPGLGLRLIYFSYDVKMKEKGDIPEGYSVSREKKERFSLILESASTNQTSMYLCASNDRGGDQPQHFGDGTRLSIL.